This T cell receptor (beta chain) originates from a study of cytomegalovirus exposure and HLA in healthy donors. Across the whole study: The Caucasian-associated ancestry cluster contained 81% of the 300 to 400 genotyped donors.

Whole-study findings and limits: Later analysis associated a missense DCLRE1C variant with TCR beta V- and J-gene trimming. Solely CMV serostatus was available to characterize immune exposure. Earlier analysis found most TCR beta V segments productive about 90% or about 30% of the time.

Germline-derived CDR1 and CDR2 are SGHAT and FQNNGV. There are 19 residues in the CDR3. With 4 bases removed from V and 2 bases from J, the gap between germline ends came to 26 bases. On this clone: The antigen remains undetermined.

13 Jbeta primers and 60 Vbeta primers were used for the PCR. Generated by immunoSEQ multiplex PCR, the TCRdb table keeps only in-frame clones and is missing some. The sample has about 130,000 clones; 80% are singletons. The chain has TRBV11-2 and TRBJ1-2; tentatively, D is TRBD1 (5 bases). This TCR was sampled from a young man in good health and CMV-seronegative. The sample comprised PBMCs. CDR3 residues: CASSSLSRGTGGENYGYTF. The CDR3 region has the DNA TGTGCCAGCAGCTCCTTGAGTCGTGGTACAGGAGGGGAAAACTATGGCTACACCTTC.